This passage covers 31 T cell receptor beta chains from one sample sequenced in a study of monozygotic twins with inflammatory bowel disease. TCRdb reprocessed the 5' RACE reads and stores each CDR3 protein as one record, lacking DNA. The specimen's table records over 200,000 distinct CDR3 sequences. Material for sequencing was blood. The receptors here all came from a human donor with ulcerative colitis or Crohn's disease, or a healthy co-twin of an affected twin (not recorded which).

CDR3 amino acids: CSASRLAGSSYEQYF. The chain links TRBV20-1 to TRBJ2-7; TCRdb proposes TRBD2, but this gene call is untestable without DNA. Germline CDR1 and CDR2: DFQATT and SNEGSKA (reference sequence). The CDR3 spans 15 residues.

The chain recombines TRBV7-9 with TRBJ1-2. The germline V gene encodes CDR1 SEHNR and CDR2 FQNEAQ (reference sequence). This CDR3 has 13 residues. The CDR3 region is CASSLRLQGGYTF.

This chain joins TRBV5-1 and TRBJ2-7; TCRdb's D call, TRBD1, is unchecked because there is no DNA. CDR3 length: 14 residues. Germline V gene data show CDR1 as SGHRS and CDR2 as YFSETQ. CDR3 sequence: CASSLTDRTYEQYF.

The V gene is TRBV7-2, the J gene TRBJ2-7. This CDR3 has 16 amino acids. Germline V gene lookup returns CDR1 SGHTA and CDR2 FQGNSA. CDR3 protein: CASSLALTVASYEQYF. Variable domain in full (rest from reference TRBV7-2 and TRBJ2-7): GAGVSQSPSNKVTEKGKDVELRCDPISGHTALYWYRQSLGQGLEFLIYFQGNSAPDKSGLPSDRFSAERTGGSVSTLTIQRTQQEDSAVYLCASSLALTVASYEQYFGPGTRLTVT.

The CDR3 sequence: CTSSLVVRETQYF. The chain combines TRBV12-3 or TRBV12-4 with TRBJ2-5. CDR3 length: 13 amino acids.

The V call is TRBV4-1, the J call TRBJ1-1; TCRdb picks TRBD1, but there is no DNA to check that call. The CDR3 has 15 residues. Germline lookup yields CDR1 MGHRA and CDR2 YSYEKL. The CDR3 protein is CASSPGPTGLTEAFF.

The CDR3 region is CSVEGAGGLTYNEQFF. The rearrangement joins TRBV29-1 to TRBJ2-1; the D gene TCRdb calls, TRBD1, cannot be checked with no DNA. Looked up from germline, CDR1 is SQVTM and CDR2 is ANQGSEA. This CDR3 is built from 16 residues.

The chain links TRBV5-6 to TRBJ2-1; TCRdb picks TRBD1, but there is no DNA to check that call. The CDR3 sequence is 13 residues long. Germline CDR1 SGHDT, CDR2 YYEEEE. The CDR3 sequence: CAVDRTGSNEQFF.

The CDR3 protein is CASSADRGGYEQYF. The rearrangement uses TRBV27 and TRBJ2-7; TCRdb indicates TRBD1, and absent DNA this call remains unverified. Germline V lookup: CDR1 MNHEY, CDR2 SMNVEV (reference sequence). This CDR3 spans 14 amino acids.

The chain joins TRBV20-1 to TRBJ1-1; there is no DNA to check the TCRdb D call of TRBD1. The CDR3 contains 15 residues. CDR1 is DFQATT and CDR2 is SNEGSKA in the germline V gene (reference sequence). The CDR3 region is CSASAPGQGGTEAFF.

CDR3 sequence: CASNSGDSYEQYF. This chain connects TRBV11-2 to TRBJ2-7; TCRdb selects TRBD2, and the lack of DNA leaves this call unchecked. CDR1 and CDR2 (germline): SGHAT, FQNNGV. This CDR3 spans 13 amino acids.

V gene TRBV7-2 combines with J gene TRBJ1-1. The CDR3 loop spans 14 amino acids. Germline CDR1 SGHTA, CDR2 FQGNSA. The CDR3: CASSLGHTNTEAFF.

The rearrangement uses TRBV11-2 and TRBJ1-1. The CDR3 consists of 12 residues. Per germline, CDR1 SGHAT and CDR2 FQNNGV. CDR3 sequence: CASSLVLHEAFF. Using reference TRBV11-2 and TRBJ1-1 for the parts outside the CDR3, the full variable domain is EAGVAQSPRYKIIEKRQSVAFWCNPISGHATLYWYQQILGQGPKLLIQFQNNGVVDDSQLPKDRFSAERLKGVDSTLKIQPAKLEDSAVYLCASSLVLHEAFFGQGTRLTVV.

The chain is built from TRBV6-5 and TRBJ1-4; TCRdb gives TRBD1 as the D gene, but with no DNA this cannot be confirmed. The CDR3 extends over 17 amino acids. Germline V gene sequence: CDR1 MNHEY, CDR2 SVGAGI. The CDR3 loop reads CASSFRTDYSTNEKLFF.

The chain couples TRBV12-3 or TRBV12-4 to TRBJ1-4; with no DNA, the TCRdb D assignment of TRBD1 cannot be verified. The CDR3 spans 14 residues. The CDR3 here is CASSPRAYDEKLFF.

CDR3 protein: CASSLNRGGTEAFF. The chain joins TRBV7-2 to TRBJ1-1; TCRdb picks TRBD1, but there is no DNA to check that call. Germline CDR1 reads SGHTA; CDR2 reads FQGNSA. This CDR3 is 14 amino acids long.

The V and J genes are TRBV7-9 and TRBJ1-4; TCRdb picks TRBD1, but there is no DNA to check that call. The germline V gene has CDR1 SEHNR and CDR2 FQNEAQ (reference sequence). The CDR3 has 16 residues. The CDR3 protein is CASSVDQGNTGEKLFF. The full variable domain, completed using reference TRBV7-9 and TRBJ1-4, is DTGVSQNPRHKITKRGQNVTFRCDPISEHNRLYWYRQTLGQGPEFLTYFQNEAQLEKSRLLSDRFSAERPKGSFSTLEIQRTEQGDSAMYLCASSVDQGNTGEKLFFGSGTQLSVL.

V gene TRBV14 combines with J gene TRBJ1-6. The V gene's germline CDR1 is SGHDN and CDR2 FVKESK. The CDR3 sequence is 14 residues long. The CDR3 is CASSPGLPGRPLHF. Looking up the rest from reference TRBV14 and TRBJ1-6 gives the full variable domain: EAGVTQFPSHSVIEKGQTVTLRCDPISGHDNLYWYRRVMGKEIKFLLHFVKESKQDESGMPNNRFLAERTGGTYSTLKVQPAELEDSGVYFCASSPGLPGRPLHFGNGTRLTVT.

The chain uses TRBV20-1 and TRBJ2-1; TCRdb gives TRBD1 as the D gene, but with no DNA this cannot be confirmed. Germline V lookup: CDR1 DFQATT, CDR2 SNEGSKA (reference sequence). The CDR3 totals 15 residues. The CDR3 loop is CSAPGVTGSFNEQFF.

The J gene is TRBJ2-1, the V gene TRBV7-2. CDR3 size: 15 residues. Germline V gene data show CDR1 as SGHTA and CDR2 as FQGNSA. The CDR3: CASSLAHGFYNEQFF.

J is TRBJ2-3 and V is TRBV5-1; TCRdb gives TRBD1 as the D gene, but with no DNA this cannot be confirmed. Germline CDR1 reads SGHRS; CDR2 reads YFSETQ. This CDR3 comprises 13 residues. The CDR3 loop reads CASSPAGVDTQYF.

This chain uses TRBV5-1 with TRBJ2-7; TCRdb's D gene call, TRBD1, goes unchecked for lack of DNA. The CDR3 is made up of 15 amino acids. CDR1 and CDR2 from the germline V gene are SGHRS and YFSETQ. CDR3 sequence reads: CASSPRGRRLVEQYF.

V usage is TRBV24-1 and J usage is TRBJ2-2. CDR3 length: 14 amino acids. Germline V gives CDR1 KGHDR, CDR2 SFDVKD. CDR3: CATSGPANTGELFF.

V usage is TRBV5-1 and J usage is TRBJ1-1; there is no DNA to check the TCRdb D call of TRBD1. The CDR3 contains 15 residues. CDR1 SGHRS and CDR2 YFSETQ come from the germline V gene. This CDR3 reads CASSLGDRMNAEAFF.

The chain recombines TRBV18 with TRBJ1-1; TCRdb indicates TRBD1, and absent DNA this call remains unverified. Germline V gene data show CDR1 as KGHSH and CDR2 as LQKENI. The CDR3 is 17 residues long. CDR3 amino acids: CASSLRGTGDPNTEAFF.

The chain employs TRBV29-1 and TRBJ2-1. This CDR3 has 14 amino acids. The germline V gene encodes CDR1 SQVTM and CDR2 ANQGSEA. The CDR3 sequence: CSVNNHVGYNEQFF.

The chain employs TRBV5-1 and TRBJ2-2. CDR1 SGHRS and CDR2 YFSETQ come from the germline V gene. The CDR3 totals 14 residues. CDR3 sequence: CASTEDGHTGELFF.

The J gene is TRBJ2-7, the V gene TRBV27; TCRdb lists TRBD1, though no DNA is available to test this call. Germline V gene sequence: CDR1 MNHEY, CDR2 SMNVEV (reference sequence). The CDR3 loop spans 14 amino acids. CDR3 sequence reads: CASSFALGPYEQYF.

The chain has TRBV6-5 and TRBJ1-1; checking the TCRdb D call of TRBD1 is not possible without DNA. The CDR3 runs 16 residues. Germline loops: CDR1 MNHEY, CDR2 SVGAGI. CDR3 in amino acids: CASSYGVGRLNTEAFF.

The chain combines TRBV12-3 or TRBV12-4 with TRBJ1-6; TCRdb picks TRBD1, but there is no DNA to check that call. This CDR3 is built from 15 residues. The CDR3 region is CASSLTGGQGSPLHF.

This chain joins TRBV20-1 and TRBJ1-5. Germline-derived CDR1 and CDR2 are DFQATT and SNEGSKA (reference sequence). The CDR3 consists of 15 residues. The CDR3 spells CSARDRDGSNQPQHF.